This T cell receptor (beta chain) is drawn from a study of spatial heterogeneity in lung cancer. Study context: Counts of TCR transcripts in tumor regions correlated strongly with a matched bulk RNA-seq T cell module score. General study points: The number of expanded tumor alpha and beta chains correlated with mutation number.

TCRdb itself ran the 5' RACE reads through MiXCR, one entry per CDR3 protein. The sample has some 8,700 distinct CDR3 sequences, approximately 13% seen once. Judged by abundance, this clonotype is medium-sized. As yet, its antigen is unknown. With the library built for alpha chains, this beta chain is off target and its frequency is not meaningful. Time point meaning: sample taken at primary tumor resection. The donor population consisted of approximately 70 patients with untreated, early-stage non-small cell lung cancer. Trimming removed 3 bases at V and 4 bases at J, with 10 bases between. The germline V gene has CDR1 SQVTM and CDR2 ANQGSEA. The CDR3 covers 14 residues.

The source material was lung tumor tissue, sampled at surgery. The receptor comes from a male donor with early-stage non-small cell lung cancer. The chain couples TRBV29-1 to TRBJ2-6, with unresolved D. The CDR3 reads CSVDLGSGANVLTF. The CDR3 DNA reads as TGCAGCGTTGATTTAGGGTCCGGGGCCAACGTCCTGACTTTC.